This T cell receptor (beta chain) was identified during a study of shared clonotypes between healthy human individuals. This CDR3 is built from 17 residues. The V end was cut by 5 bases, the J end by 4 bases, with 20 bases between. From germline, CDR1 is MDHEN and CDR2 SYDVKM. Several immunoSEQ 96-well plates shared each subset's DNA, each plate a replicate. Produced via immunoSEQ multiplex PCR; TCRdb's table is partial and in-frame only. This table has about 590,000 clones, 95% to 96% appearing once. CD45RO-negative, CCR7-positively selected cells formed the naive CD8 fraction, excluding terminally differentiated effector memory CD45RA+ cells.

This TCR derives from a woman aged 25-40 years in good health. The sample comprised naive CD8+ T cells sorted from blood. V is TRBV28 and J is TRBJ1-4; D uncertain. CDR3 DNA sequence: TGTGCCAGCAGTGATGCCGAGAGGACCCGGGTTAATGAAAAACTGTTTTTT. Its protein is CASSDAERTRVNEKLFF.